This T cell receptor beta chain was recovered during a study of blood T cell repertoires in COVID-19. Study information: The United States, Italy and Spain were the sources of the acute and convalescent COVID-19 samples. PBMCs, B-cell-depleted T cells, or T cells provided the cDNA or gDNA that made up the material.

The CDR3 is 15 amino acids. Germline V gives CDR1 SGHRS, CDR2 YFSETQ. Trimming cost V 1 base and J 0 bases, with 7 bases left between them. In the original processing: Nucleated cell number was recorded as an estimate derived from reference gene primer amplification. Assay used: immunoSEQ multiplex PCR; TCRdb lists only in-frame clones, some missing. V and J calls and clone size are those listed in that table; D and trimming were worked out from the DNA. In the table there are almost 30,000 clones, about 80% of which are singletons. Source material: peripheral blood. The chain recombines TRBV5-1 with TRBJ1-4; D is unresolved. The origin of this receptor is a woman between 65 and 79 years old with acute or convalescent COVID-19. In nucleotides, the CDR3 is TGCGCCAGCAGCTTGTCGGGTGCAACTAATGAAAAACTGTTTTTT. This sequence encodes CASSLSGATNEKLFF.